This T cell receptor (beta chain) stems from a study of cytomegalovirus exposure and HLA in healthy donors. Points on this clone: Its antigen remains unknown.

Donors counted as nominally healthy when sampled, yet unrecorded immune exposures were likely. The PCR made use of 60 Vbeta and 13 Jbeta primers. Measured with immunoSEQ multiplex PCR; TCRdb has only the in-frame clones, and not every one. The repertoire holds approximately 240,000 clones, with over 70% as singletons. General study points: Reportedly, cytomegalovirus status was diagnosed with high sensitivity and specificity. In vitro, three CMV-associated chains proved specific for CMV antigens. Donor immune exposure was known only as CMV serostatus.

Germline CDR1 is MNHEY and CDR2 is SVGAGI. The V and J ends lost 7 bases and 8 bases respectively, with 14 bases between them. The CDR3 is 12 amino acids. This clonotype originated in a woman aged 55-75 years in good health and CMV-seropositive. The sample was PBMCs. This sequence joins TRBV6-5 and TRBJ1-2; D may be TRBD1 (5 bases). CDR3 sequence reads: CASKEGDLGYTF. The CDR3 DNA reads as TGTGCCAGCAAGGAAGGGGATTTAGGCTACACCTTC.